The source of this TCR beta chain is a study of shared clonotypes between healthy human individuals. Caucasian adults residing in Nashville, Tennessee made up all the donors. Notes on the study in general: In contrast to clonotypes shared by all four donors, non-shared clonotypes had lower generation probabilities.

Details on this clone: The antigen is not known.

With V trimmed by 10 bases and J by 1 base, 5 bases remained unmatched. This CDR3 comprises 15 residues. Germline-derived CDR1 and CDR2 are SNHLY and FYNNEI. Across several immunoSEQ plates, the genomic DNA of each subset was split evenly. The authors' processing: As immunoSEQ supplied junction-only sequences (without quality scores), filtering differed. Sequencing used immunoSEQ multiplex PCR; TCRdb keeps in-frame clones, though not all of them. D and trimming come from the DNA, and the V and J calls and clone size come from that table. The sample records 1,500,000 or so clones, approximately 98.5% being singletons.

Sequencing was carried out using naive CD4+ T cells sorted from blood. The sample's subset: CD45RA+ positively selected. The sequence was obtained from a man aged 30 to 39 in good health. This chain uses TRBV2 with TRBJ2-2, with 11 bases lining up with TRBD2. The CDR3 region has the DNA TGTGCCACCGGGACTAGCGGAAGGAACACCGGGGAGCTGTTTTTT. Translated: CATGTSGRNTGELFF.